The 32 T cell receptor beta chains below all came from one sample that was sequenced in a study of T cell changes during pregnancy in multiple sclerosis. Clones were sequenced by immunoSEQ multiplex PCR, and TCRdb holds only the in-frame ones, with some missing. Here the sample spans approximately 89,000 clones, less than 95% being singletons. This material consisted of peripheral blood, taken in the third trimester of pregnancy. The receptors come from a female donor with multiple sclerosis, enrolled in a pregnancy study.

The chain links TRBV2 to TRBJ1-5; no firm D call. CDR3 size: 15 residues. The ends were cut back, 5 bases at V and 4 bases at J, with 15 bases in the middle. In germline, CDR1 is SNHLY, CDR2 FYNNEI. This CDR3 is CASSPGSERNQPQHF. CDR3 nucleotides: TGTGCCAGCAGTCCCGGGTCAGAGCGTAATCAGCCCCAGCATTTT.

The chain links TRBV2 to TRBJ1-2; 9 nucleotides align to TRBD1. The ends lost 7 bases at V and 4 bases at J; junction bases unmatched: 10. The CDR3 has 15 amino acids. Germline CDR1 SNHLY, CDR2 FYNNEI. The CDR3 bases are TGTGCCAGCACCGCACTAAGACAGGGGGTCTATGGCTACACCTTC. Protein product: CASTALRQGVYGYTF.

This chain links TRBV9 with TRBJ1-1; TRBD1 might be the D (5 bases). CDR1 SGDLS and CDR2 YYNGEE come from the germline V gene. The CDR3 totals 13 residues. Trimming left V 3 bases short and J 1 base short, with 7 bases between. The chain's CDR3 is CASSGGGNTEAFF. In DNA form, the CDR3 reads TGTGCCAGCAGCGGGGGCGGGAACACTGAAGCTTTCTTT.

The gene calls are TRBV23-1 and TRBJ1-2, with D unclear. TRBV23-1 is an open reading frame, and its role is uncertain. The CDR3 length is 19 residues. With 2 bases removed from V and 0 bases from J, the gap between germline ends came to 22 bases. The CDR3 DNA is TGCGCCAGCAGTCAAAACCGACCTGAGGACTTTTCGGCTAACTATGGCTACACCTTC. Translated, it gives CASSQNRPEDFSANYGYTF.

V usage is TRBV15 and J usage is TRBJ1-4, with TRBD1 matching over 7 bases. J was trimmed by 5 bases and V by 2 bases; bases with no gene match: 5. The CDR3 length is 15 residues. Germline V gene lookup returns CDR1 LNHNV and CDR2 YYDKDF (reference sequence). CDR3 residues: CATSRTGTENEKLFF. The CDR3 coding sequence is TGTGCCACCAGCAGAACCGGGACAGAGAATGAAAAACTGTTTTTT.

The rearrangement joins TRBV29-1 to TRBJ2-1; TRBD2 matches 9 bases. Germline CDR1 and CDR2: SQVTM and ANQGSEA. Trimming at V came to 3 bases and at J to 2 bases, leaving 5 bases not matched to a gene. This CDR3 comprises 15 residues. The CDR3 region is CSVEGIAGAYNEQFF. For the CDR3, the DNA is TGCAGCGTTGAGGGAATAGCGGGGGCCTACAATGAGCAGTTCTTC.

This clone has at least ten counts. The chain carries TRBV7-9 and TRBJ2-1; TRBD2 matches 8 bases. Germline V gene data show CDR1 as SEHNR and CDR2 as FQNEAQ (reference sequence). Trimming took 1 base from V and 3 from J; bases not matched to a gene: 2. There are 15 residues in the CDR3. The CDR3 protein is CASSLDAGGYNEQFF. CDR3 sequence (DNA): TGTGCCAGCAGCTTAGATGCGGGGGGCTACAATGAGCAGTTCTTC. The full variable domain, in which reference TRBV7-9 and TRBJ2-1 provide the parts outside the CDR3, is DTGVSQNPRHKITKRGQNVTFRCDPISEHNRLYWYRQTLGQGPEFLTYFQNEAQLEKSRLLSDRFSAERPKGSFSTLEIQRTEQGDSAMYLCASSLDAGGYNEQFFGPGTRLTVL.

The chain carries TRBV25-1 and TRBJ2-5; D is uncertain. The germline V gene encodes CDR1 MGHDK and CDR2 SYGVNS. This CDR3 spans 14 amino acids. V lost 6 bases, J lost 5 bases, and 16 bases lay in between. DNA of the CDR3: TGTGCCAGCAGAGGAAATAGTCCCGGGGAGACCCAGTACTTC. Its translation is CASRGNSPGETQYF.

The chain recombines TRBV5-6 with TRBJ2-1; TRBD2 matches at 11 bases. The CDR3 is 16 amino acids. Germline CDR1 reads SGHDT; CDR2 reads YYEEEE. V shed 5 bases, J shed 10 bases, and the junction held 14 bases outside the gene matches. The CDR3 nucleotides are TGTGCCAGCAGTTACCCGACTAGCGGGGCCAATGAGGAGCAGTTCTTC. This translates into CASSYPTSGANEEQFF. The whole variable domain, remainder taken from reference TRBV5-6 and TRBJ2-1, is DAGVTQSPTHLIKTRGQQVTLRCSPKSGHDTVSWYQQALGQGPQFIFQYYEEEERQRGNFPDRFSGHQFPNYSSELNVNALLLGDSALYLCASSYPTSGANEEQFFGPGTRLTVL.

This chain links TRBV11-2 with TRBJ2-6; no reliable D call. Germline CDR1 SGHAT, CDR2 FQNNGV. This CDR3 is 14 amino acids long. V lost 5 bases to trimming and J lost 3 bases, with 8 bases between them. CDR3 residues: CASSLDFGANVLTF. DNA for the CDR3: TGTGCCAGCAGCCTTGACTTTGGGGCCAACGTCCTGACTTTC. The full variable domain, with the rest looked up from reference TRBV11-2 and TRBJ2-6, is EAGVAQSPRYKIIEKRQSVAFWCNPISGHATLYWYQQILGQGPKLLIQFQNNGVVDDSQLPKDRFSAERLKGVDSTLKIQPAKLEDSAVYLCASSLDFGANVLTFGAGSRLTVL.

The rearrangement uses TRBV19 and TRBJ1-5; a possible D gene is TRBD1 (5 bases). This CDR3 contains 13 residues. CDR1 is LNHDA, CDR2 SQIVND, per germline (reference sequence). V gave up 1 base and J gave up 5 bases, with 6 bases separating them. This CDR3 reads CASSIVGDQPQHF. In DNA, the CDR3 is TGTGCCAGTAGTATAGTAGGGGATCAGCCCCAGCATTTT.

The chain employs TRBV2 and TRBJ1-4; TRBD1 aligns across 11 bases. V lost 10 bases and J lost 8; bases outside the gene matches: 12. CDR1 is SNHLY, CDR2 FYNNEI, per germline. There are 15 residues in the CDR3. CDR3 sequence (DNA): TGTGCCAACGACAACCCGGGACAGGGGGAAGAAAAACTGTTTTTT. Translation gives CANDNPGQGEEKLFF.

This clone was recorded a few times. The V gene is TRBV19, the J gene TRBJ1-4; no definite D call. V was shortened by 3 bases and J by 2 bases, with 19 bases between the two germline ends. This CDR3 has 18 residues. CDR1 is LNHDA and CDR2 is SQIVND in the germline V gene (reference sequence). CDR3 residues: CASSMSPPDWATNEKLFF. DNA for the CDR3: TGTGCCAGTAGTATGTCCCCCCCGGATTGGGCTACTAATGAAAAACTGTTTTTT.

J is TRBJ1-1 and V is TRBV6-1; D ambiguous. Germline values: CDR1 MNHNS, CDR2 SASEGT. CDR3 length: 12 amino acids. Between the trimmed V and J ends, which lost 3 bases and 9 bases, there was a span of 11 bases. The CDR3 sequence: CASSEGDKKAFF. In DNA, the CDR3 is TGTGCCAGCAGTGAGGGCGACAAGAAAGCTTTCTTT.

This clone is a singleton in its sample. The genes are TRBV30 and TRBJ1-2, with D unresolved. The CDR3 contains 13 residues. Trimming took 0 bases from V and 5 from J, leaving 10 bases between them. Germline assignment: CDR1 GTSNPN and CDR2 SVGIG (reference sequence). The CDR3 bases are TGTGCCTGGAGTGTAGCGGGCCCTTATGGCTACACCTTC. Its translation is CAWSVAGPYGYTF.

The chain combines TRBV11-2 with TRBJ2-3, with a possible D match to TRBD1 (6 bases). The CDR3 is 15 amino acids. Trimming shortened V by 2 bases and J by 1 base, and 10 bases separated the two germline ends. CDR1 and CDR2 from the germline V gene are SGHAT and FQNNGV. The CDR3 protein is CASSLRAGGTDTQYF. CDR3 DNA: TGTGCCAGCAGCTTACGGGCAGGGGGCACAGATACGCAGTATTTT.

This chain connects TRBV25-1 to TRBJ1-2, with 10 bases aligning to TRBD1. This CDR3 contains 17 residues. The germline V gene encodes CDR1 MGHDK and CDR2 SYGVNS. Losses at the gene ends were 7 bases for V and 3 bases for J; bases not matched to a gene: 14. The CDR3 nucleotides are TGTGCCAGCACCTCCCGGGACAGGGGCTTTAGGGACTATGGCTACACCTTC. Translating it yields CASTSRDRGFRDYGYTF.

CDR3: CASSETTGLGYTF. The CDR3 DNA sequence: TGTGCCAGCAGCGAGACAACTGGACTGGGCTACACCTTC. V usage is TRBV6-5 and J usage is TRBJ1-2, with no clear D. V lost 6 bases and J 8 bases, leaving 16 bases between the germline ends. Germline lookup yields CDR1 MNHEY and CDR2 SVGAGI. The CDR3 runs 13 residues.

This clone was recorded once. The chain links TRBV6-1 to TRBJ1-2, with D perhaps matching TRBD1 (6 bases). Trimming took off 10 bases at V and 7 bases at J, with 13 bases between the two ends. The CDR3 loop spans 11 amino acids. Germline CDR1 and CDR2: MNHNS and SASEGT. CDR3 bases: TGTGCCACCGAATGGGACATTGGCTACACCTTC. Translation gives CATEWDIGYTF.

This chain links TRBV19 with TRBJ2-7, with TRBD1 identical over 7 bases. The V gene's germline CDR1 is LNHDA and CDR2 SQIVND (reference sequence). The CDR3 contains 15 residues. J lost 4 bases, V lost 2 bases, and 8 bases had no gene match. This CDR3 is CASSITGRGKYEQYF. The CDR3 bases are TGTGCCAGTAGTATAACCGGCAGGGGGAAGTACGAGCAGTACTTC.

The gene calls are TRBV5-1 and TRBJ2-7, with D possibly being TRBD2 (5 bases). With 0 bases removed from V and 9 bases from J, the gap between germline ends came to 13 bases. The germline gives CDR1 SGHRS, CDR2 YFSETQ. The CDR3 is made up of 13 amino acids. CDR3 amino acids: CASSLARRLLQYF. Here the CDR3 DNA reads TGCGCCAGCAGCTTGGCCAGGAGACTATTGCAGTACTTC. Using reference TRBV5-1 and TRBJ2-7 for the parts outside the CDR3, the full variable domain is KAGVTQTPRYLIKTRGQQVTLSCSPISGHRSVSWYQQTPGQGLQFLFEYFSETQRNKGNFPGRFSGRQFSNSRSEMNVSTLELGDSALYLCASSLARRLLQYFGPGTRLTVT.

The chain couples TRBV6-5 to TRBJ1-2; TRBD1 matches at 9 bases. The CDR3 is made up of 13 amino acids. Per the germline V gene, CDR1 is MNHEY and CDR2 is SVGAGI. With 6 bases clipped from V and 7 bases from J, the junction kept 6 bases outside the gene matches. The CDR3 loop reads CASSYGTGTGYTF. The DNA of the CDR3 is TGTGCCAGCAGCTATGGGACAGGGACTGGCTACACCTTC.

The rearrangement uses TRBV6-1 and TRBJ2-7, with D unclear. Trimming pared 3 bases from V and 1 base from J, leaving 13 bases between. Germline CDR1 is MNHNS and CDR2 is SASEGT. The CDR3 runs to 15 residues. CDR3 protein: CASSDLVDLSYEQYF. CDR3 nucleotide sequence: TGTGCCAGCAGTGATCTAGTAGATCTATCCTACGAGCAGTACTTC.

The chain couples TRBV7-9 to TRBJ1-2; D remains ambiguous. In germline, CDR1 is SEHNR, CDR2 FQNEAQ (reference sequence). Deletions cut 5 bases from V and 1 base from J, with 17 bases between. CDR3 length: 16 amino acids. The CDR3 loop is CASSPRGAGNNYGYTF. In DNA form, the CDR3 reads TGTGCCAGCAGCCCCCGTGGAGCGGGGAATAACTATGGCTACACCTTC.

V usage is TRBV4-1 and J usage is TRBJ2-5, with TRBD2 matching 13 bases. CDR1 is MGHRA, CDR2 YSYEKL, per germline. V trimming: 0 bases; J trimming: 13 bases; junction bases outside the gene matches: 8. The CDR3 extends over 15 amino acids. CDR3 loop: CASSQEELAGGPRYF. The CDR3 region has the DNA TGCGCCAGCAGCCAAGAAGAACTAGCGGGGGGGCCACGGTACTTC.

The CDR3 coding sequence is TGTGCCAGCAGTCAGGAGACAGGATACAGCACAGATACGCAGTATTTT. Amino acid sequence: CASSQETGYSTDTQYF. V usage is TRBV2 and J usage is TRBJ2-3; D is possibly TRBD1 (6 bases). Germline-derived CDR1 and CDR2 are SNHLY and FYNNEI. The CDR3 totals 16 residues. V was trimmed by 5 bases and J by 0 bases, leaving 15 bases between them.

This clone was detected only once. V and J are TRBV7-2 and TRBJ2-7; D is uncertain. The V gene's germline CDR1 is SGHTA and CDR2 FQGNSA. Trimming pared 1 base from V and 0 bases from J, leaving 7 bases between. This CDR3 has 14 amino acids. CDR3 in DNA: TGTGCCAGCAGCTTAGACGCCAGCTCCTACGAGCAGTACTTC. Protein sequence: CASSLDASSYEQYF.

The chain uses TRBV30 and TRBJ2-7, with a weak D call TRBD1 (5 bases). The V gene lost 5 bases and the J gene lost 5 bases, with 13 bases spanning the gap. Germline lookup yields CDR1 GTSNPN and CDR2 SVGIG (reference sequence). The CDR3 length is 12 residues. CDR3: CAWEQGGHEQYF. CDR3 DNA sequence: TGTGCCTGGGAGCAGGGTGGGCACGAGCAGTACTTC.

The genes are TRBV7-8 and TRBJ1-2; a possible D gene is TRBD1 (6 bases). V gave up 3 bases and J gave up 4 bases, with 9 bases separating them. The CDR3 is made up of 13 amino acids. CDR1 SGHVS and CDR2 FQNEAQ come from the germline V gene. The DNA of the CDR3 is TGTGCCAGCAGCTTCGACAGGAGCTATGGCTACACCTTC. This encodes CASSFDRSYGYTF.

The chain has TRBV6-1 and TRBJ1-1; D gene uncertain. CDR3 length: 13 residues. V was cut by 4 bases and J by 6 bases, with 12 bases left in between. Germline CDR1 and CDR2: MNHNS and SASEGT. The DNA for the CDR3 is TGTGCCAGCAGTGCCATTCCAGGCGCTGAAGCTTTCTTT. Protein: CASSAIPGAEAFF.

V usage is TRBV5-1 and J usage is TRBJ2-7; 14 bases agree with TRBD2. Per germline, CDR1 SGHRS and CDR2 YFSETQ. The CDR3 spans 17 residues. With 3 bases clipped from V and 2 bases from J, the junction kept 7 bases outside the gene matches. The CDR3 nucleotides read TGCGCCAGCAGCTCCGGGACTAGCGGGGGCCCCCCCTACGAGCAGTACTTC. It is translated as CASSSGTSGGPPYEQYF.

For the CDR3, the DNA is TGTGCCAGCAGCTCCAAGGTGGGGGGGGCGAGGCTCGGTACGCAGTATTTT. Translated: CASSSKVGGARLGTQYF. This sequence joins TRBV2 and TRBJ2-3; maybe TRBD2 (7 bases). V was shortened by 6 bases and J by 8 bases, with 27 bases between the two germline ends. The germline CDR1 and CDR2 sequences are SNHLY and FYNNEI. The CDR3 extends over 17 amino acids.